This entry describes one T cell receptor beta chain. Its matching antigen is unknown. This sample was taken from a study of T-cell reconstitution after alpha-beta-depleted transplantation in children. Study outcomes and limitations: Expanded graft clones, several hundred of them, were reportedly the source of alpha-beta T cells about two months after transplant.

During its preparation, the TCRbeta library received unique molecular identifiers. Using its own MiXCR run on the PCR reads, TCRdb lists one record per CDR3 protein. The table lists more than 90,000 distinct CDR3 sequences, 10% of them singletons. The sequence was obtained from a boy aged 2 to 10 with acute lymphoblastic leukemia, due to receive a stem cell transplant. This specimen was PBMCs, taken before TCRalphabeta/CD19-depleted stem cell transplant.

In nucleotides, the CDR3 is TGTGCCAGCAGTTACTCGGGACTAGCCTTCAACGAGCAGTACTTC. Translating gives CASSYSGLAFNEQYF. V and J are TRBV6-5 and TRBJ2-7; the match to TRBD2 covers 9 bases. The ends lost 0 bases at V and 5 bases at J; junction bases unmatched: 5. The CDR3 contains 15 residues. Germline loops: CDR1 MNHEY, CDR2 SVGAGI.